The source of this T cell receptor beta chain is a study of cytomegalovirus exposure and HLA in healthy donors. As for the study in general: In a previous analysis, more than 90 million unique TCR beta sequences were found from about 179 million T cells. Study-wide points: In vitro experiments confirmed that three CMV-associated chains were specific for CMV antigens. Looking again later, the authors saw that most CMV-associated TCR beta chains seemed HLA-restricted. Across all donors, roughly uniform sequencing depth was an assumption of the presence/absence analyses.

CDR3 length: 15 residues. V was clipped by 5 bases and J by 5 bases, with 16 bases between them. CDR1 and CDR2 (germline): SGHRS, YFSETQ. PCR was performed using 60 Vbeta and 13 Jbeta primers. TCRdb's table, derived via immunoSEQ multiplex PCR, lists solely in-frame clones and lacks some. The data contain 85,000 to 100,000 clones, roughly 86% of them singletons. Regarding this clone: The antigen is not known.

V and J are TRBV5-1 and TRBJ2-2; perhaps TRBD2 as D (5 bases). Sequencing input: PBMCs. The TCR was taken from a young man in good health and CMV-seropositive. CDR3 residues: CASSTGGRGTGELFF. The CDR3 region has the DNA TGCGCCAGCAGTACTGGAGGTCGGGGAACCGGGGAGCTGTTTTTT.